These 26 T cell receptor beta chains originate from one sample sequenced in a study of T cells in narcolepsy. Repertoires were generated with immunoSEQ multiplex PCR, while TCRdb's copy carries only in-frame clones and drops some. The table records about 17,000 clones, 55% to 80% of them present only once. The sample comprised CD45RA- memory CD8+ T cells from PBMCs. Every receptor here comes from a human donor with narcolepsy.

The V gene is TRBV13, the J gene TRBJ1-1; D remains unclear. CDR1 is PRHDT and CDR2 is FYEKMQ in the germline V gene (reference sequence). V lost 6 bases, J lost 0 bases, and 14 bases lay in between. The CDR3 is 15 amino acids. The CDR3, as DNA: TGTGCCAGCAGTTTCCTACGGCTAATGAACACTGAAGCTTTCTTT. It codes for CASSFLRLMNTEAFF.

This chain uses TRBV5-4 with TRBJ1-1; D perhaps matches TRBD1 (5 bases). V lost 0 bases to trimming and J lost 4 bases, with 7 bases between them. Germline V gene sequence: CDR1 SGHNT, CDR2 YYREEE (reference sequence). The length of the CDR3 is 13 residues. Here the CDR3 reads CASSLEGATEAFF. The CDR3 nucleotides read TGTGCCAGCAGCTTGGAAGGGGCCACTGAAGCTTTCTTT. Supplemented by reference TRBV5-4 and TRBJ1-1, the full variable domain reads ETGVTQSPTHLIKTRGQQVTLRCSSQSGHNTVSWYQQALGQGPQFIFQYYREEENGRGNFPPRFSGLQFPNYSSELNVNALELDDSALYLCASSLEGATEAFFGQGTRLTVV.

This clone was recorded a few times. This sequence joins TRBV7-9 and TRBJ1-1; D is unclear. This CDR3 has 15 amino acids. Germline assignment: CDR1 SEHNR and CDR2 FQNEAQ (reference sequence). Trimming shortened V by 8 bases and J by 1 base, and 17 bases separated the two germline ends. The DNA of the CDR3 is TGTGCCAGCGACGAGGCGGGATTTTGGAACACTGAAGCTTTCTTT. Amino acid sequence: CASDEAGFWNTEAFF.

The gene calls are TRBV7-9 and TRBJ2-2; 7 positions agree with TRBD1. The CDR3 loop spans 16 amino acids. V shed 6 bases and J 2 bases; nucleotides not matched to a gene: 9. Germline CDR1 and CDR2: SEHNR and FQNEAQ (reference sequence). The CDR3 loop reads CASSQPGQSNTGELFF. The DNA for the CDR3 is TGTGCCAGCAGTCAGCCGGGACAGTCCAACACCGGGGAGCTGTTTTTT.

The chain couples TRBV9 to TRBJ2-2, with 9 bases aligning to TRBD1. CDR1 and CDR2 from the germline V gene are SGDLS and YYNGEE. CDR3 length: 15 amino acids. Trimming took 4 bases from V and 6 from J; bases not matched to a gene: 7. The CDR3 reads CASSPPGQGSGELFF. CDR3 DNA sequence: TGTGCCAGCAGCCCGCCGGGACAGGGCTCCGGGGAGCTGTTTTTT.

V is TRBV20-1 and J is TRBJ1-2; a weak D match, TRBD1 (6 bases). Germline V gives CDR1 DFQATT, CDR2 SNEGSKA (reference sequence). V shed 6 bases and J shed 7 bases, with 12 bases lying between them. The CDR3 extends over 11 amino acids. DNA for the CDR3: TGCAGTGCGCGACAGGAGACTGGCTACACCTTC. Protein: CSARQETGYTF.

This sequence joins TRBV5-1 and TRBJ1-2, with a possible D match to TRBD1 (5 bases). The V gene lost 4 bases and the J gene lost 7 bases, with 11 bases spanning the gap. The CDR3 is 12 residues long. CDR1 and CDR2 from the germline V gene are SGHRS and YFSETQ. CDR3 DNA sequence: TGCGCCAGCAGCCCGCCGGGGGGTGGCTACACCTTC. Translation: CASSPPGGGYTF.

The rearrangement joins TRBV9 to TRBJ1-1; no clear D. The CDR3 length is 13 residues. Germline V gene sequence: CDR1 SGDLS, CDR2 YYNGEE. The germline V and J ends were trimmed by 0 bases and 8 bases, with 11 bases remaining between them. DNA of the CDR3: TGTGCCAGCAGCGTAGAAGGGTCGGCCGAAGCTTTCTTT. Translated, it gives CASSVEGSAEAFF.

The chain carries TRBV6-5 and TRBJ1-1; possibly TRBD1 for D (6 bases). The V end was cut by 3 bases, the J end by 2 bases, with 16 bases between. The germline V gene has CDR1 MNHEY and CDR2 SVGAGI. The CDR3 extends over 16 amino acids. The CDR3 spells CASSYDPEGVNTEAFF. CDR3 DNA sequence: TGTGCCAGCAGTTATGACCCCGAGGGGGTAAACACTGAAGCTTTCTTT.

The chain combines TRBV28 with TRBJ1-5; D unresolved. The germline V gene has CDR1 MDHEN and CDR2 SYDVKM. Trimming shortened V by 3 bases and J by 1 base, and 10 bases separated the two germline ends. The CDR3 sequence is 15 residues long. DNA of the CDR3: TGTGCCAGCAGTTTGCAGGTTGTGAGCAATCAGCCCCAGCATTTT. Translation gives CASSLQVVSNQPQHF.

The V and J genes are TRBV5-1 and TRBJ1-1; 9 bases are a match to TRBD1. CDR3 length equals 18 residues. V lost 5 bases, J lost 4 bases, and 18 bases stayed unmatched. In germline, CDR1 is SGHRS, CDR2 YFSETQ. In DNA form, the CDR3 reads TGCGCCAGCAGAGGTGGGGTCCGGGACAGGGCCATGAGCACTGAAGCTTTCTTT. The encoded protein is CASRGGVRDRAMSTEAFF.

This clone was detected a few times. The rearrangement links TRBV19 to TRBJ1-6, with D tentatively TRBD1 (6 bases). The CDR3 is 13 amino acids. V lost 5 bases and J 7 bases, leaving 9 bases between the germline ends. CDR1 is LNHDA, CDR2 SQIVND, per germline (reference sequence). CDR3 DNA: TGTGCCAGTAGTTGGACAGAGAATTCACCCCTCCACTTT. This encodes CASSWTENSPLHF.

The genes are TRBV7-8 and TRBJ2-7; D perhaps matches TRBD1 (6 bases). V lost 4 bases and J 6 bases, leaving 19 bases between the germline ends. This CDR3 comprises 15 residues. The germline V gene has CDR1 SGHVS and CDR2 FQNEAQ. CDR3 in amino acids: CASSSLQGERSEQYF. The CDR3 coding sequence is TGTGCCAGCAGCTCCTTACAGGGAGAGCGAAGCGAGCAGTACTTC. The variable domain in full, with the rest retrieved from reference TRBV7-8 and TRBJ2-7, is GAGVSQSPRYKVAKRGQDVALRCDPISGHVSLFWYQQALGQGPEFLTYFQNEAQLDKSGLPSDRFFAERPEGSVSTLKIQRTQQEDSAVYLCASSSLQGERSEQYFGPGTRLTVT.

DNA of the CDR3: TGTGCCAGCAGCACATCTGAACCCACAAAGTCGGGCCAACGTCTGACTTTC. Residues: CASSTSEPTKSGQRLTF. The chain combines TRBV7-8 with TRBJ2-6; no clear D gene. Germline loops: CDR1 SGHVS, CDR2 FQNEAQ. Deletions cut 5 bases from V and 16 bases from J, with 30 bases between. The length of the CDR3 is 17 residues.

The CDR3 bases are TGCAGCGTTGATTTGGGACCAAGCTATGGCTACACCTTC. This sequence encodes CSVDLGPSYGYTF. The chain employs TRBV29-1 and TRBJ1-2; tentative D call: TRBD1 (5 bases). Germline-derived CDR1 and CDR2 are SQVTM and ANQGSEA. Trimming removed 3 bases from V and 4 bases from J, with 12 bases in between. The CDR3 spans 13 residues.

This clone has just one count. The rearrangement joins TRBV4-1 to TRBJ1-2; possible D gene TRBD1, 6 bases. CDR1 and CDR2 (germline): MGHRA, YSYEKL. Trimming shortened V by 3 bases and J by 3 bases, and 17 bases separated the two germline ends. This CDR3 comprises 16 residues. The CDR3 nucleotides are TGCGCCAGCAGCCACCCAGGAAGGGGGGTCTACTATGGCTACACCTTC. Protein product: CASSHPGRGVYYGYTF.

V is TRBV7-6 and J is TRBJ1-1; TRBD1 is a possible D gene (6 bases). V lost 1 base and J lost 1, with 13 bases in between. CDR1 SGHVS and CDR2 FNYEAQ come from the germline V gene. The CDR3 consists of 16 residues. This CDR3 is CASSLESRGRNTEAFF. The CDR3 DNA is TGTGCCAGCAGCTTAGAATCCAGGGGTCGGAACACTGAAGCTTTCTTT.

This chain links TRBV14 with TRBJ2-1; D may be TRBD2 (5 bases). The length of the CDR3 is 15 residues. V lost 1 base and J 0 bases, leaving 7 bases between the germline ends. Germline loops: CDR1 SGHDN, CDR2 FVKESK. The CDR3 reads CASSQGGSSYNEQFF. As DNA, the CDR3 is TGTGCCAGCAGCCAAGGAGGGAGCTCCTACAATGAGCAGTTCTTC. Variable domain in full (rest from reference TRBV14 and TRBJ2-1): EAGVTQFPSHSVIEKGQTVTLRCDPISGHDNLYWYRRVMGKEIKFLLHFVKESKQDESGMPNNRFLAERTGGTYSTLKVQPAELEDSGVYFCASSQGGSSYNEQFFGPGTRLTVL.

The chain carries TRBV28 and TRBJ2-3; weak D call: TRBD1 (5 bases). The CDR3 covers 14 residues. Germline assignment: CDR1 MDHEN and CDR2 SYDVKM. V was trimmed by 6 bases and J by 0 bases, leaving 10 bases between them. The CDR3 bases are TGTGCCAGCAGCCAGGGTTCTAGCACAGATACGCAGTATTTT. Protein: CASSQGSSTDTQYF.

The chain is built from TRBV27 and TRBJ2-5; D unclear. Germline V lookup: CDR1 MNHEY, CDR2 SMNVEV (reference sequence). The CDR3 spans 13 residues. Trimming pared 2 bases from V and 5 bases from J, leaving 9 bases between. CDR3: CASSLAAAETQYF. The CDR3 nucleotides read TGTGCCAGCAGTTTAGCAGCCGCCGAGACCCAGTACTTC.

The V call is TRBV5-4, the J call TRBJ2-3; D gene ambiguous. The CDR3 covers 11 residues. Deletions cut 5 bases from V and 4 bases from J, with 5 bases between. Germline CDR1 reads SGHNT; CDR2 reads YYREEE (reference sequence). This chain's CDR3 is CASRGPDTQYF. The CDR3 bases are TGTGCCAGCAGGGGTCCAGATACGCAGTATTTT.

This chain uses TRBV9 with TRBJ1-1; D remains ambiguous. V was trimmed by 4 bases and J by 7 bases, leaving 17 bases between them. Germline V lookup: CDR1 SGDLS, CDR2 YYNGEE. The CDR3 covers 14 residues. The CDR3 nucleotides are TGTGCCAGCAGCCCCTGGGGAGGCTCCGGTGAAGCTTTCTTT. Translating gives CASSPWGGSGEAFF.

V usage is TRBV6-6 and J usage is TRBJ1-3; D might be TRBD1 (5 bases). The CDR3 sequence is 15 residues long. Germline V gene data show CDR1 as MNHNY and CDR2 as SVGAGI (reference sequence). V was cut by 5 bases and J by 0 bases, with 11 bases left in between. The CDR3 loop reads CASSKTGASGNTIYF. CDR3 bases: TGTGCCAGCAGTAAAACCGGGGCCTCTGGAAACACCATATATTTT.

The rearrangement joins TRBV2 to TRBJ2-1, with TRBD2 matching 14 bases. Germline CDR1 reads SNHLY; CDR2 reads FYNNEI. The CDR3 is 17 amino acids. Trimming cost V 6 bases and J 8 bases; bases outside gene matches: 12. The DNA for the CDR3 is TGTGCCAGCAGGCCTGTGGGGACTAGCGGGAGAGGGGATGAGCAGTTCTTC. Encoded protein: CASRPVGTSGRGDEQFF.

This chain connects TRBV5-8 to TRBJ2-1, with D possibly being TRBD2 (5 bases). The CDR3 totals 12 residues. The germline CDR1 and CDR2 sequences are SGHTS and YDEGEE. Trimming left V 2 bases short and J 9 bases short, with 9 bases between. CDR3 sequence (DNA): TGTGCCAGCAGCTTCAGAGGGATTGAGCAGTTCTTC. Protein: CASSFRGIEQFF.

The chain couples TRBV7-2 to TRBJ2-7; no clear D. Germline V gene data show CDR1 as SGHTA and CDR2 as FQGNSA. The CDR3 length is 12 residues. V lost 2 bases, J lost 5 bases, and 7 bases lay in between. CDR3: CASSLNFHEQYF. The DNA of the CDR3 is TGTGCCAGCAGCTTAAATTTCCACGAGCAGTACTTC.